These 27 T cell receptor beta chains were all obtained from the same sample, sequenced in a study of T cell responses to AZD1222 COVID-19 vaccine. TCRdb's copy holds only in-frame clones and misses some; the assay was immunoSEQ multiplex PCR. The data contain 150,000 to 200,000 clones, more than 70% of them singletons. The starting material was peripheral blood, obtained 28 days after the second AZD1222 dose. The receptors derive from an adult who received the AZD1222 COVID-19 vaccine.

On this clone: This same CDR3 is encoded by further DNA sequences in the sample. V gene TRBV19 combines with J gene TRBJ2-1, with TRBD1 matching over 7 bases. Germline-derived CDR1 and CDR2 are LNHDA and SQIVND (reference sequence). The CDR3 sequence is 15 residues long. V trimming: 1 base; J trimming: 0 bases; junction bases outside the gene matches: 0. The CDR3 region is CASSIGTGSYNEQFF. The CDR3 DNA follows: TGTGCCAGTAGTATAGGGACAGGCTCCTACAATGAGCAGTTCTTC.

In DNA form, the CDR3 reads TGTGCCAGCAGCCAAGACGGGGTCGATGAGCAGTTCTTC. This gives the protein CASSQDGVDEQFF. This chain links TRBV3-1 (or the pseudogene TRBV3-2) with TRBJ2-1; D is possibly TRBD2 (5 bases). CDR3 length equals 13 residues. The ends were cut back, 0 bases at V and 8 bases at J, with 8 bases in the middle. Germline values: CDR1 LGHDT, CDR2 YNNKEL (reference sequence).

The rearrangement uses TRBV30 and TRBJ2-5, with 13 bases fitting TRBD2. This CDR3 spans 13 amino acids. Germline loops: CDR1 GTSNPN, CDR2 SVGIG (reference sequence). With 5 bases clipped from V and 5 bases from J, the junction kept 2 bases outside the gene matches. The CDR3 sequence is CAWGTSGIETQYF. The CDR3 DNA is TGTGCCTGGGGGACTAGCGGGATCGAGACCCAGTACTTC. The whole variable domain, remainder taken from reference TRBV30 and TRBJ2-5, is SQTIHQWPATLVQPVGSPLSLECTVEGTSNPNLYWYRQAAGRGLQLLFYSVGIGQISSEVPQNLSASRPQDRQFILSSKKLLLSDSGFYLCAWGTSGIETQYFGPGTRLLVL.

A remark on this clone: The germline gene is not matched at one end of the junction; a read error may be the cause. The DNA for the CDR3 is TGTGCTAGCAGCTTATATGGCGGTTCCGTCTCCTACGAGCAGTACTTC. Its translation is CASSLYGGSVSYEQYF. The rearrangement links TRBV7-7 to TRBJ2-7; D ambiguous. The CDR3 runs 16 residues. In germline, CDR1 is SSHAT, CDR2 FNYEAQ (reference sequence).

V usage is TRBV6-1 and J usage is TRBJ1-1; 12 bases match TRBD1. The CDR3 runs 14 residues. CDR1 is MNHNS, CDR2 SASEGT, per germline. Losses at the gene ends were 1 base for V and 10 bases for J; bases not matched to a gene: 4. The CDR3 nucleotides are TGTGCCAGCAGTGAAGGGGGACAGGGGGCGGGAGCTTTCTTT. It specifies CASSEGGQGAGAFF.

This chain links TRBV28 with TRBJ1-2, with D tentatively TRBD1 (5 bases). CDR1 is MDHEN and CDR2 is SYDVKM in the germline V gene. This CDR3 spans 15 amino acids. Trimming took off 5 bases at V and 7 bases at J, with 20 bases between the two ends. In nucleotides, the CDR3 is TGTGCCAGCAGTCCCCTGGGGAGCGGGGGACCTGGCTACACCTTC. Its protein product is CASSPLGSGGPGYTF.

The genes are TRBV5-1 and TRBJ2-1, with 12 bases lining up with TRBD1. Per the germline V gene, CDR1 is SGHRS and CDR2 is YFSETQ. The CDR3 covers 20 residues. Trimming took 2 bases from V and 2 from J; bases not matched to a gene: 14. CDR3 DNA: TGCGCCAGCAGCTTTCCCCGGGACAGGGGGCTAGCGGACCCCTACAATGAGCAGTTCTTC. Translated: CASSFPRDRGLADPYNEQFF.

On this clone itself: The sample holds other DNA sequences that translate to the same CDR3. The V gene is TRBV6-2 or TRBV6-3, the J gene TRBJ2-7; no reliable D call. V was cut by 0 bases and J by 4 bases, with 4 bases left in between. The CDR3 contains 12 residues. Germline CDR1 reads MNHEY; CDR2 reads SVGEGT. CDR3 in amino acids: CASSYSSYEQYF. The CDR3 nucleotides are TGTGCCAGCAGTTACTCGAGTTACGAGCAGTACTTC.

This chain joins TRBV24-1 and TRBJ2-7, with 11 nucleotides matching TRBD1. Germline-derived CDR1 and CDR2 are KGHDR and SFDVKD. The CDR3 has 17 residues. V was pared by 3 bases and J by 5 bases, with 11 bases of the junction left unmatched. This CDR3 is CATSDTRTGGAGNEQYF. CDR3 bases: TGTGCCACCAGTGATACCCGGACAGGGGGCGCGGGGAACGAGCAGTACTTC.

The rearrangement links TRBV6-5 to TRBJ2-7; TRBD2 agrees at 11 bases. Looked up from germline, CDR1 is MNHEY and CDR2 is SVGAGI. V was pared by 4 bases and J by 1 base, with 3 bases of the junction left unmatched. The CDR3 runs to 15 residues. This CDR3 is CASSFGTSGSYEQYF. In DNA form, the CDR3 reads TGTGCCAGCAGTTTCGGGACTAGCGGATCCTACGAGCAGTACTTC.

V gene TRBV7-3 combines with J gene TRBJ2-5; TRBD2 agrees at 8 bases. Losses at the gene ends were 1 base for V and 3 bases for J; bases not matched to a gene: 13. This CDR3 has 18 residues. Germline CDR1 reads SGHTA; CDR2 reads FQGTGA. CDR3 sequence: CASSLNGGSGTLKETQYF. The CDR3, as DNA: TGTGCCAGCAGCTTAAACGGAGGTAGCGGGACTCTAAAAGAGACCCAGTACTTC.

In regard to this clone: Relative to the germline gene, one junction end is altered; a read error may explain this. The rearrangement joins TRBV7-7 to TRBJ2-2; 8 positions agree with TRBD2. This CDR3 has 16 residues. CDR1 SSHAT and CDR2 FNYEAQ come from the germline V gene (reference sequence). CDR3 bases: TGTGCTAGCAGCTCTCGGGGGGGCTCAAACACCGGGGAGCTGTTTTTT. Translation: CASSSRGGSNTGELFF.

This chain uses TRBV3-1 (or the pseudogene TRBV3-2) with TRBJ1-4; D not certain. The CDR3 has 18 amino acids. Germline CDR1 is LGHDT and CDR2 is YNNKEL (reference sequence). V lost 3 bases, J lost 1 base, and 18 bases lay in between. This CDR3 is CASSQNPPRVETNEKLFF. DNA for the CDR3: TGTGCCAGCAGCCAGAACCCTCCGAGGGTCGAAACTAATGAAAAACTGTTTTTT.

The V gene is TRBV7-2, the J gene TRBJ2-3; D unresolved. This CDR3 contains 12 residues. Germline CDR1 is SGHTA and CDR2 is FQGNSA. The V and J ends lost 5 bases and 7 bases respectively, with 10 bases between them. CDR3 amino acids: CASSPSRNTQYF. As DNA, the CDR3 is TGTGCCAGCAGCCCCTCCCGGAATACGCAGTATTTT.

The chain links TRBV4-2 to TRBJ2-7; 13 positions match TRBD2. From germline, CDR1 is LGHNA and CDR2 YNFKEQ. V gave up 3 bases and J gave up 3 bases; unmatched junction bases: 5. The CDR3 totals 16 residues. Written as DNA, the CDR3 is TGTGCCAGCAGCCAGGAACTAGCGGGGGGGATCTACGAGCAGTACTTC. Translated: CASSQELAGGIYEQYF.

The V gene is TRBV3-1 (or the pseudogene TRBV3-2), the J gene TRBJ1-1; D gene unclear. V lost 0 bases to trimming and J lost 5 bases, with 7 bases between them. This CDR3 comprises 13 residues. Germline lookup yields CDR1 LGHDT and CDR2 YNNKEL (reference sequence). The CDR3 region has the DNA TGTGCCAGCAGCCAAGATCGACAAACTGAAGCTTTCTTT. This translates into CASSQDRQTEAFF.

J is TRBJ2-3 and V is TRBV9; 8 nucleotides match TRBD2. The CDR3 spans 15 residues. CDR1 is SGDLS, CDR2 YYNGEE, per germline. V lost 0 bases and J lost 6; bases outside the gene matches: 6. The CDR3 protein is CASSVVTAGEDTQYF. The CDR3 region has the DNA TGTGCCAGCAGCGTAGTCACAGCGGGGGAGGATACGCAGTATTTT.

CDR3 protein: CASILDRGPNNYGYTF. DNA for the CDR3: TGTGCCAGCATCCTGGACAGGGGCCCTAATAACTATGGCTACACCTTC. This rearrangement joins TRBV2 to TRBJ1-2, with 9 bases matching TRBD1. V dropped 7 bases and J dropped 1; count of bases not matched to a gene: 10. The CDR3 spans 16 residues. Germline V CDR1 and CDR2: SNHLY, FYNNEI.

The rearrangement joins TRBV3-1 (or the pseudogene TRBV3-2) to TRBJ1-5, with a possible D match to TRBD1 (5 bases). V lost 0 bases and J lost 2, with 8 bases in between. CDR1 LGHDT and CDR2 YNNKEL come from the germline V gene (reference sequence). The CDR3 has 15 residues. This CDR3 is CASSQDGGGNQPQHF. CDR3 in DNA: TGTGCCAGCAGCCAAGATGGGGGAGGCAATCAGCCCCAGCATTTT.

The rearrangement joins TRBV12-3 or TRBV12-4 to TRBJ2-1; D remains ambiguous. V lost 5 bases and J lost 7, with 9 bases in between. The CDR3 contains 12 residues. The CDR3 region has the DNA TGTGCCAGCAGTGATGTTGGGAATGAGCAGTTCTTC. Residues: CASSDVGNEQFF.

The chain joins TRBV7-2 to TRBJ2-7; no firm D call. The V end was cut by 1 base, the J end by 4 bases, with 8 bases between. Germline-derived CDR1 and CDR2 are SGHTA and FQGNSA. The CDR3 covers 13 residues. In nucleotides, the CDR3 is TGTGCCAGCAGCTTAGTACTCCAGTACGAGCAGTACTTC. Its translation is CASSLVLQYEQYF.

The V and J genes are TRBV5-4 and TRBJ2-5, with no clear D. The CDR3 has 11 residues. Between the trimmed V and J ends, which lost 5 bases and 3 bases, there was a span of 5 bases. Germline V gene lookup returns CDR1 SGHNT and CDR2 YYREEE (reference sequence). The CDR3 DNA sequence: TGTGCCAGCAGTTACGAAGAGACCCAGTACTTC. Translated, it gives CASSYEETQYF.

V gene TRBV5-1 combines with J gene TRBJ2-7; D ambiguous. The CDR3 sequence is 14 residues long. Germline V gene sequence: CDR1 SGHRS, CDR2 YFSETQ. Deletions cut 4 bases from V and 5 bases from J, with 16 bases between. CDR3 amino acids: CASSTWSYRDEQYF. For the CDR3, the DNA is TGCGCCAGCAGCACGTGGTCCTATAGGGACGAGCAGTACTTC.

On this clone itself: At one boundary the junction diverges from the germline segment, which might be a read error. The chain combines TRBV3-1 (or the pseudogene TRBV3-2) with TRBJ2-1, with 7 bases identical to TRBD2. CDR3 length: 16 amino acids. Germline CDR1 reads LGHDT; CDR2 reads YNNKEL (reference sequence). In nucleotides, the CDR3 is TGTGCCAGCAGCGAAGAGCCGGGACTAAAGTCCAATGAGCAGTTCTTC. Its translation: CASSEEPGLKSNEQFF.

This clone was recorded a few times. V and J are TRBV23-1 and TRBJ1-2; D unclear. TRBV23-1 is recorded as an ORF, its role being uncertain. Trimming cost V 2 bases and J 4 bases, with 11 bases left between them. CDR3 length: 14 amino acids. The CDR3 region has the DNA TGCGCCAGCAGTCAACGGACCCGACCCTATGGCTACACCTTC. As protein: CASSQRTRPYGYTF.

The chain couples TRBV6-5 to TRBJ2-7; 8 nucleotides align to TRBD1. The CDR3 contains 13 residues. Germline V lookup: CDR1 MNHEY, CDR2 SVGAGI. The V segment lost 8 bases and the J segment 1 base; nucleotides outside the gene matches: 4. CDR3 coding DNA: TGTGCCAGCGGAACAGGGGGGTCCTACGAGCAGTACTTC. Encoded protein: CASGTGGSYEQYF.

The chain joins TRBV27 to TRBJ2-2; maybe TRBD1 (7 bases). The V end was cut by 3 bases, the J end by 0 bases, with 20 bases between. The CDR3 covers 19 residues. The V gene's germline CDR1 is MNHEY and CDR2 SMNVEV (reference sequence). This CDR3 reads CASSFRGVGRDANTGELFF. CDR3 in DNA: TGTGCCAGCAGTTTCAGGGGGGTAGGGCGGGACGCGAACACCGGGGAGCTGTTTTTT.